This T cell receptor (beta chain) was documented in a study of Ad26.COV2.S vaccination and SARS-CoV-2 variants. Treatment of the sample: 19 received Ad26.COV2.S at low or high dose, single or two shots; several received placebo; per-sample allocation not given. All samples were drawn on day 63, counting from the first vaccine or placebo injection. From germline, CDR1 is SQVTM and CDR2 ANQGSEA. The length of the CDR3 is 16 residues. With 0 bases removed from V and 0 bases from J, the gap between germline ends came to 12 bases. General study results and limits: Measurement of non-spike TCR breadth gave similar results in vaccine and placebo recipients.

Libraries were prepared by immunoSEQ multiplex PCR; TCRdb keeps only in-frame clonotypes and omits some of them. This table holds about 320,000 clones, roughly 90% found once. On this clone: Its specificity is not known.

The rearrangement links TRBV29-1 to TRBJ1-3; D is undetermined. The sample was peripheral blood, taken in a trial of Ad26.COV2.S vaccine versus placebo. The receptor was derived from a person between 18 and 59 years old who received the Ad26.COV2.S COVID-19 vaccine or a placebo. The CDR3 sequence: CSVEDRGRSSGNTIYF. DNA of the CDR3: TGCAGCGTTGAAGATCGTGGCCGCAGCTCTGGAAACACCATATATTTT.